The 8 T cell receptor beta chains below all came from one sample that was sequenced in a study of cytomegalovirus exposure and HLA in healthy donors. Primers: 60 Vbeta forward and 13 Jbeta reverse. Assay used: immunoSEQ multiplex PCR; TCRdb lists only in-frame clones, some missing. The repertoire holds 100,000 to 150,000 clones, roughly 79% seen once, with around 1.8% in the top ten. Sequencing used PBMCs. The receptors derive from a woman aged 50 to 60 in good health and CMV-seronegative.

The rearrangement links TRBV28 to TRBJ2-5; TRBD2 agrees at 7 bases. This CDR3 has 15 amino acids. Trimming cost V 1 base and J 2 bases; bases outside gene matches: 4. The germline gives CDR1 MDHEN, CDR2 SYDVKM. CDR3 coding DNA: TGTGCCAGCAGTTTATTGGGGGGAGGGCAAGAGACCCAGTACTTC. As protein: CASSLLGGGQETQYF.

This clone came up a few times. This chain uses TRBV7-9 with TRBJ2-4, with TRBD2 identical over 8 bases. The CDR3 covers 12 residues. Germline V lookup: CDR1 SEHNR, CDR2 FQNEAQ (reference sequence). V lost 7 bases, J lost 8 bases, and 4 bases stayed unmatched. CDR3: CASTSGGDIQYF. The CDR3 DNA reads TGTGCCAGCACTTCGGGAGGGGACATTCAGTACTTC.

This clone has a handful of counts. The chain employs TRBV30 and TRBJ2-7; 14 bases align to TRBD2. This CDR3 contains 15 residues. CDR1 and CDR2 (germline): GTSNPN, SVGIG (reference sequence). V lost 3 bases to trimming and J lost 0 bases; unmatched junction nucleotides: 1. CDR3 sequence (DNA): TGTGCCTGGAGCGGGACTAGCGGGAGCTCCTACGAGCAGTACTTC. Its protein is CAWSGTSGSSYEQYF. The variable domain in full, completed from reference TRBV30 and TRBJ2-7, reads SQTIHQWPATLVQPVGSPLSLECTVEGTSNPNLYWYRQAAGRGLQLLFYSVGIGQISSEVPQNLSASRPQDRQFILSSKKLLLSDSGFYLCAWSGTSGSSYEQYFGPGTRLTVT.

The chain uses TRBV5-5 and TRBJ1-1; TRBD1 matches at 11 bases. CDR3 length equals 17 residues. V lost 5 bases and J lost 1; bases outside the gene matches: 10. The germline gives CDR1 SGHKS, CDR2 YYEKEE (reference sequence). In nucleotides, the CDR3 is TGTGCCAGCAGTCCGGACAGGGGGCGGATCGGGAACACTGAAGCTTTCTTT. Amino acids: CASSPDRGRIGNTEAFF.

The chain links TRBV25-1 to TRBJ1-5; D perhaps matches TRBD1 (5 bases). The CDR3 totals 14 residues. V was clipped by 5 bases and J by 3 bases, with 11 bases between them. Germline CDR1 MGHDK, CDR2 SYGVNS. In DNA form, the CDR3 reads TGTGCCAGCAGTCCCTTAGGGGTCAATCAGCCCCAGCATTTT. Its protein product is CASSPLGVNQPQHF.

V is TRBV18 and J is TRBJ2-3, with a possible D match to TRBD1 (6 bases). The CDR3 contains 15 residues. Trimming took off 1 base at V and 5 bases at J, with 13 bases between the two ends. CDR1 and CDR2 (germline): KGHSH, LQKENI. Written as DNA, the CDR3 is TGTGCCAGCTCACCACGGCCAGGGGACGTAGATACGCAGTATTTT. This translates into CASSPRPGDVDTQYF.

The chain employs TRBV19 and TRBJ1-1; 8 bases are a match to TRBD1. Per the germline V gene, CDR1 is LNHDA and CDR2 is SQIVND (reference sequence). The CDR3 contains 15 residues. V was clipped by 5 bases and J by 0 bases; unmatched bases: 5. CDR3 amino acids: CASSPRQGMNTEAFF. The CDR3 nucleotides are TGTGCCAGTAGTCCACGACAGGGGATGAACACTGAAGCTTTCTTT.

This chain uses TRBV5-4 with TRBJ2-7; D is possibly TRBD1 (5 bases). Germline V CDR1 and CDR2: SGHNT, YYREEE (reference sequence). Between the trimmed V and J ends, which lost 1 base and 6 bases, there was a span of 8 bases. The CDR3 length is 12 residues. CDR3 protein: CASSLTQGEQYF. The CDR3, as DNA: TGTGCCAGCAGCTTGACGCAGGGCGAGCAGTACTTC.